This T cell receptor beta chain was observed in a study of blood T cell repertoires in COVID-19. Background on the study: Sites across the United States, Italy and Spain contributed samples from acute and convalescent COVID-19. The cDNA or gDNA used as material had been derived from T cells, B-cell-depleted T cells, or PBMCs.

CDR3 length: 11 residues. The V gene lost 6 bases and the J gene lost 7 bases, with 12 bases spanning the gap. In germline, CDR1 is SQVTM, CDR2 ANQGSEA. This clone was recorded once. Clones were read by immunoSEQ multiplex PCR, and TCRdb kept only the in-frame ones, dropping some. The top ten clones hold approximately 1.2% of a sample with approximately 400,000 clones, approximately 88% of them seen once. Specimen: peripheral blood. The chain recombines TRBV29-1 with TRBJ1-1; D unclear. The sequence derives from a man aged 35-49 years with acute or convalescent COVID-19. The CDR3 nucleotides are TGCAGCGTGGGTGACTACCGTGAAGCTTTCTTT. Amino acid sequence: CSVGDYREAFF.